The 24 T cell receptor beta chains below all came from one sample that was sequenced in a study of blood T cell repertoires in COVID-19. Method: immunoSEQ multiplex PCR; TCRdb's copy keeps in-frame clones and lacks some. The data contain more than 80,000 clones, 71% of them seen just once; the ten biggest clones take up approximately 0.9%. The specimen sequenced was peripheral blood. The receptors were gathered from a human donor with acute or convalescent COVID-19. The donor label of this sample is uncertain.

This sequence joins TRBV6-6 and TRBJ2-6; the D is unclear. Germline V gene data show CDR1 as MNHNY and CDR2 as SVGAGI (reference sequence). The germline V and J ends were trimmed by 2 bases and 1 base, with 6 bases remaining between them. This CDR3 region has 15 residues. The CDR3 is CASSYVASGANVLTF. CDR3 DNA sequence: TGTGCCAGCAGTTACGTGGCATCTGGGGCCAACGTCCTGACTTTC.

This chain links TRBV12-5 with TRBJ2-2, with 11 bases aligning to TRBD2. Losses at the gene ends were 1 base for V and 5 bases for J; bases not matched to a gene: 6. The CDR3 runs to 17 residues. Germline CDR1 reads LGHNT; CDR2 reads FRNRAP. DNA for the CDR3: TGTGCTAGTGGTTTGGGAAATAGCGGGGGGGCAACCGGGGAGCTGTTTTTT. Residues: CASGLGNSGGATGELFF.

This clone was picked up one time. J is TRBJ2-5 and V is TRBV30; tentatively, D is TRBD1 (6 bases). Trimming took off 4 bases at V and 7 bases at J, with 10 bases between the two ends. From germline, CDR1 is GTSNPN and CDR2 SVGIG (reference sequence). The CDR3 sequence is 11 residues long. CDR3 sequence: CAWIAGVTQYF. The CDR3 DNA is TGTGCCTGGATTGCAGGGGTGACCCAGTACTTC.

The gene calls are TRBV11-2 and TRBJ2-3, with D possibly TRBD2 on 6 matching bases. The germline gives CDR1 SGHAT, CDR2 FQNNGV. The CDR3 is 15 amino acids. Trimming removed 1 base at V and 0 bases at J, with 8 bases between. The CDR3: CASSLGGLSTDTQYF. CDR3 coding DNA: TGTGCCAGCAGCTTAGGGGGACTCAGCACAGATACGCAGTATTTT.

This rearrangement joins TRBV6-1 to TRBJ1-2; 8 nucleotides agree with TRBD1. Unmatched junction bases numbered 9, after V lost 1 base and J lost 8 bases. This CDR3 comprises 15 residues. Germline V gene lookup returns CDR1 MNHNS and CDR2 SASEGT. For the CDR3, the DNA is TGTGCCAGCAGTGAAGGTTTTGGACAGGGCGGCGGCTACACCTTC. It translates to CASSEGFGQGGGYTF.

The chain couples TRBV28 to TRBJ2-5; D possibly corresponds to TRBD2 (6 bases). V was trimmed by 7 bases and J by 5 bases, leaving 17 bases between them. The CDR3 has 14 amino acids. Germline values: CDR1 MDHEN, CDR2 SYDVKM. The CDR3, as DNA: TGTGCCAGCAAAGAAAGGGGCGGGGTGGAGACCCAGTACTTC. It specifies CASKERGGVETQYF.

The chain uses TRBV5-8 and TRBJ1-2, with D uncertain. The CDR3 is 11 amino acids. The V end was cut by 4 bases, the J end by 2 bases, with 3 bases between. Germline CDR1 SGHTS, CDR2 YDEGEE. DNA for the CDR3: TGTGCCAGCAGCCAGAACTATGGCTACACCTTC. Its protein product is CASSQNYGYTF.

The CDR3 bases are TGTGCCAGCAGTGAGGGGACAGGACACTATGGCTACACCTTC. It specifies CASSEGTGHYGYTF. This rearrangement joins TRBV6-1 to TRBJ1-2, with TRBD1 matching over 8 bases. The germline CDR1 and CDR2 sequences are MNHNS and SASEGT. CDR3 length: 14 amino acids. V lost 3 bases, J lost 3 bases, and 3 bases stayed unmatched.

The J gene is TRBJ1-1, the V gene TRBV19; maybe TRBD1 (5 bases). Germline CDR1 LNHDA, CDR2 SQIVND (reference sequence). The CDR3 spans 15 residues. Trimming took off 4 bases at V and 2 bases at J, with 14 bases between the two ends. The CDR3 bases are TGTGCCAGTAGTAGCCTGGGACTAACTAACACTGAAGCTTTCTTT. It encodes CASSSLGLTNTEAFF.

The V call is TRBV29-1, the J call TRBJ1-1, with D unresolved. The ends were cut back, 4 bases at V and 4 bases at J, with 10 bases in the middle. Germline CDR1 and CDR2: SQVTM and ANQGSEA. CDR3 length: 12 amino acids. The CDR3: CSVGAVVTEAFF. CDR3 sequence (DNA): TGCAGCGTTGGGGCCGTTGTCACTGAAGCTTTCTTT.

The CDR3 here is CASSRAGHVDQPQHF. As DNA, the CDR3 is TGCGCCAGCAGCCGAGCCGGACATGTTGATCAGCCCCAGCATTTT. The chain couples TRBV4-1 to TRBJ1-5; perhaps TRBD1 as D (5 bases). The CDR3 is 15 residues long. Germline V gene sequence: CDR1 MGHRA, CDR2 YSYEKL. Trimming took off 4 bases at V and 5 bases at J, with 15 bases between the two ends.

This clone came up a few times. The chain couples TRBV24-1 to TRBJ1-3; 12 nucleotides line up with TRBD1. CDR3 length: 16 residues. Germline assignment: CDR1 KGHDR and CDR2 SFDVKD. Trimming at V came to 10 bases and at J to 2 bases, leaving 8 bases not matched to a gene. The CDR3 region is CATMRDRGLPGNTIYF. CDR3 DNA: TGTGCCACAATGAGGGACAGGGGGCTGCCTGGAAACACCATATATTTT.

The rearrangement joins TRBV11-2 to TRBJ2-7; 10 bases agree with TRBD2. Germline CDR1 is SGHAT and CDR2 is FQNNGV. The J segment lost 4 bases and the V segment lost 4 bases, leaving 7 bases of the junction unmatched. The CDR3 is 15 amino acids. CDR3 sequence (DNA): TGTGCCAGCAGCTCCTCACCTAGCGGGGGTTACGAGCAGTACGTC. Amino acid sequence: CASSSSPSGGYEQYV.

In DNA, the CDR3 is TGTGCCAGCAGCCTTACAGGGAGCGGAAACACCATATATTTT. Protein sequence: CASSLTGSGNTIYF. The chain carries TRBV6-5 and TRBJ1-3, with D possibly being TRBD1 (6 bases). The V end lost 6 bases, the J end lost 4 bases, and 13 bases lay between the germline ends. CDR1 is MNHEY and CDR2 is SVGAGI in the germline V gene. The CDR3 length is 14 residues.

This chain uses TRBV2 with TRBJ2-5, with unresolved D. The CDR3 is 12 amino acids. Germline V lookup: CDR1 SNHLY, CDR2 FYNNEI. V was pared by 7 bases and J by 5 bases, with 11 bases between. This CDR3 is CASKRAMETQYF. The CDR3 bases are TGTGCCAGCAAACGAGCGATGGAGACCCAGTACTTC. The variable domain in full, with the rest retrieved from reference TRBV2 and TRBJ2-5, is EPEVTQTPSHQVTQMGQEVILRCVPISNHLYFYWYRQILGQKVEFLVSFYNNEISEKSEIFDDQFSVERPDGSNFTLKIRSTKLEDSAMYFCASKRAMETQYFGPGTRLLVL.

The chain uses TRBV10-2 and TRBJ1-4; a weak D match, TRBD1 (6 bases). Looked up from germline, CDR1 is WSHSY and CDR2 is SAAADI. The CDR3 extends over 14 amino acids. V lost 0 bases, J lost 11 bases, and 13 bases lay in between. This CDR3 reads CASSESGGRSKLFF. As DNA, the CDR3 is TGCGCCAGCAGTGAGTCAGGGGGAAGGTCGAAACTGTTTTTT.

The CDR3: CASSAGGTGNHGYTF. The CDR3 DNA follows: TGTGCCAGCAGTGCCGGGGGGACAGGGAACCATGGCTACACCTTC. The V and J genes are TRBV2 and TRBJ1-2, with TRBD1 matching over 9 bases. This CDR3 has 15 residues. Per the germline V gene, CDR1 is SNHLY and CDR2 is FYNNEI. With 4 bases clipped from V and 6 bases from J, the junction kept 9 bases outside the gene matches.

The V call is TRBV28, the J call TRBJ1-6; TRBD1 matches 8 bases. CDR1 and CDR2 (germline): MDHEN, SYDVKM. This CDR3 comprises 18 residues. J was trimmed by 9 bases and V by 2 bases; bases with no gene match: 15. CDR3 sequence reads: CASSLAGDRGFLGSPLHF. The CDR3 DNA reads TGTGCCAGCAGTTTAGCAGGAGACAGGGGTTTTCTTGGTTCACCCCTCCACTTT.

This chain links TRBV10-2 with TRBJ1-6; the match to TRBD1 covers 8 bases. V dropped 8 bases and J dropped 6; count of bases not matched to a gene: 3. Germline lookup yields CDR1 WSHSY and CDR2 SAAADI. The CDR3 has 13 amino acids. The CDR3: CASLDRVNSPLHF. CDR3 in DNA: TGCGCCAGCCTGGACAGGGTTAATTCACCCCTCCACTTT.

This chain uses TRBV6-1 with TRBJ1-6; perhaps TRBD1 as D (5 bases). The CDR3 runs 13 residues. V shed 3 bases and J shed 7 bases, with 7 bases lying between them. Germline CDR1 is MNHNS and CDR2 is SASEGT. The CDR3 reads CASSETANSPLHF. The DNA of the CDR3 is TGTGCCAGCAGTGAGACAGCAAATTCACCCCTCCACTTT.

This clone has just a few counts. This rearrangement joins TRBV29-1 to TRBJ2-1, with 7 bases fitting TRBD1. This CDR3 is built from 15 residues. Germline V gene sequence: CDR1 SQVTM, CDR2 ANQGSEA. The junction had 10 bases not matched to a gene; V was cut back by 7 bases and J by 1 base. The CDR3 sequence is CSAVDRALSYNEQFF. Here the CDR3 DNA reads TGCAGCGCCGTTGACAGGGCATTATCCTACAATGAGCAGTTCTTC.

This chain joins TRBV5-1 and TRBJ1-3, with a possible D match to TRBD1 (5 bases). The V end was cut by 0 bases, the J end by 8 bases, with 6 bases between. Germline loops: CDR1 SGHRS, CDR2 YFSETQ. This CDR3 contains 12 residues. The DNA for the CDR3 is TGCGCCAGCAGCTTGGAGGGGTACACCATATATTTT. Translated: CASSLEGYTIYF.

The chain employs TRBV7-2 and TRBJ2-3, with a weak D call TRBD2 (6 bases). The V and J ends lost 8 bases and 2 bases respectively, with 20 bases between them. This CDR3 region has 16 residues. Germline CDR1 reads SGHTA; CDR2 reads FQGNSA. CDR3: CASPRAGSPLTDTQYF. The CDR3 nucleotides are TGTGCCAGCCCCAGGGCGGGGTCTCCGCTCACAGATACGCAGTATTTT.

V and J are TRBV3-1 (or the pseudogene TRBV3-2) and TRBJ1-1, with D possibly being TRBD1 (6 bases). Germline V CDR1 and CDR2: LGHDT, YNNKEL (reference sequence). V was clipped by 1 base and J by 0 bases, with 6 bases between them. The CDR3 consists of 14 residues. CDR3 amino acids: CASSQAGVNTEAFF. CDR3 DNA: TGTGCCAGCAGCCAAGCAGGGGTGAACACTGAAGCTTTCTTT.